Listed below are T cell receptor beta chains from one sample, sequenced in a study of regulatory T cells in long-lasting Graves disease. One entry per CDR3 protein results from TCRdb running MiXCR on the multiplex PCR reads. The table shows 620,000 or so distinct CDR3 sequences, with roughly 16% occurring only once. These data also formed part of another study, on T cells in Graves' hyperthyroidism and ophthalmopathy.

This sample comprised peripheral blood mononuclear cells (PBMCs), obtained at new diagnosis, from a patient treated with antithyroid drugs. These receptor sequences come from a woman aged 25 to 39 with Graves disease. The CDR3 runs from the conserved cysteine through the conserved F or W. Fields, in order: clone size, D gene, V gene, J gene, CDR3 DNA, CDR3 protein. A D gene is named only where the DNA matches it firmly. Not all rows give a size; the values are once, few, many and, for expanded clones, a class.

abundance: many
d_gene: .
v_gene: TRBV7-9
j_gene: TRBJ1-6
CDR3nt: TGTGCCAGCAGTTTAGAAGGCTCACCCCTCCACTTT
CDR3aa: CASSLEGSPLHF

abundance: few
d_gene: .
v_gene: TRBV5-1
j_gene: TRBJ2-1
CDR3nt: TGCGCCAGCAGATTAGGGTCTGAGCAGTTCTTC
CDR3aa: CASRLGSEQFF

abundance: .
d_gene: .
v_gene: TRBV7-3
j_gene: TRBJ1-4
CDR3nt: TGTGCCAGCAGCTTAACGGGAGGGGGTAATGAAAAACTGTTTTTT
CDR3aa: CASSLTGGGNEKLFF

abundance: .
d_gene: .
v_gene: TRBV10-1
j_gene: TRBJ2-3
CDR3nt: TGCGCCAGCAGTAAGAGCGGTCCCACAGATACGCAGTATTTT
CDR3aa: CASSKSGPTDTQYF

abundance: few
d_gene: .
v_gene: TRBV30
j_gene: TRBJ1-4
CDR3nt: TGTGCCTGGAGTGTTAATCAGGGGAATGAAAAACTGTTTTTT
CDR3aa: CAWSVNQGNEKLFF

abundance: many
d_gene: .
v_gene: TRBV7-8
j_gene: TRBJ2-3
CDR3nt: TGTGCCAGCAGCTTAGTGGATGGAGAGGCAGATACGCAGTATTTT
CDR3aa: CASSLVDGEADTQYF

abundance: few
d_gene: .
v_gene: TRBV3-1
j_gene: TRBJ1-4
CDR3nt: TGTGCCAGCAGCCAAGAGGCAGGGAGGGTATTTAATGAAAAACTGTTTTTT
CDR3aa: CASSQEAGRVFNEKLFF

abundance: many
d_gene: .
v_gene: TRBV29-1
j_gene: TRBJ2-6
CDR3nt: TGCAGCGTTGCTACCTTTTCTGGGGCCAACGTCCTGACTTTC
CDR3aa: CSVATFSGANVLTF

abundance: .
d_gene: TRBD1
v_gene: TRBV6-5
j_gene: TRBJ1-5
CDR3nt: TGTGCCAGCAGTTACTCCGGGACAGGGTATCAGCCCCAGCATTTT
CDR3aa: CASSYSGTGYQPQHF

abundance: few
d_gene: .
v_gene: TRBV29-1
j_gene: TRBJ2-7
CDR3nt: TGCAGCGTTGTTGGGGGACCCATCTACGAGCAGTACTTC
CDR3aa: CSVVGGPIYEQYF

abundance: many
d_gene: TRBD1
v_gene: TRBV3-1
j_gene: TRBJ1-2
CDR3nt: TGTGCCAGCAGCCATTGGGACAGGGCTAACTATGGCTACACCTTC
CDR3aa: CASSHWDRANYGYTF

abundance: .
d_gene: TRBD1
v_gene: TRBV6-1
j_gene: TRBJ1-1
CDR3nt: TGTGCCAGCAGTAGGGACAGGAGTACCACTGAAGCTTTCTTT
CDR3aa: CASSRDRSTTEAFF

abundance: .
d_gene: TRBD1
v_gene: TRBV3-1
j_gene: TRBJ1-1
CDR3nt: TGTGCCAGCAGCCAAGCCGGACAGGGAGTGGAAGCTTTCTTT
CDR3aa: CASSQAGQGVEAFF

abundance: many
d_gene: .
v_gene: TRBV20-1
j_gene: TRBJ1-4
CDR3nt: TGCAGTGCTAGAGATCCCGGTGATTGGGGAAAACTGTTTTTT
CDR3aa: CSARDPGDWGKLFF

abundance: .
d_gene: .
v_gene: TRBV6-1
j_gene: TRBJ1-6
CDR3nt: TGTGCCAGCAGTGAAGGGATGGGTCGATCACCCCTCCACTTT
CDR3aa: CASSEGMGRSPLHF

abundance: .
d_gene: TRBD2
v_gene: TRBV29-1
j_gene: TRBJ2-2
CDR3nt: TGCAGCGTTGAACTAGCGGCCACCGGGGAGCTGTTTTTT
CDR3aa: CSVELAATGELFF

abundance: .
d_gene: .
v_gene: TRBV7-9
j_gene: TRBJ1-2
CDR3nt: TGTGCCAGCAGTAACTACAACGCCGGGATCAAAAATGGCTACACCTTC
CDR3aa: CASSNYNAGIKNGYTF

abundance: few
d_gene: .
v_gene: TRBV7-2
j_gene: TRBJ1-1
CDR3nt: TGTGCCAGCAGCTTAAACGGTTTTATGCTGAACACTGAAGCTTTCTTT
CDR3aa: CASSLNGFMLNTEAFF

abundance: many
d_gene: .
v_gene: TRBV2
j_gene: TRBJ1-1
CDR3nt: TGTGCCAGCAGTGCAGACACTGAAGCTTTCTTT
CDR3aa: CASSADTEAFF

abundance: many
d_gene: .
v_gene: TRBV5-1
j_gene: TRBJ2-6
CDR3nt: TGCGCCAGCAGGCGACAGGATCACGCTTCAGGGGCCAACGTCCTGACTTTC
CDR3aa: CASRRQDHASGANVLTF

abundance: many
d_gene: TRBD1
v_gene: TRBV12-3/TRBV12-4
j_gene: TRBJ1-5
CDR3nt: TGTGCCAGCAGTTTTGGGACAGGGGGCGGCAATCAGCCCCAGCATTTT
CDR3aa: CASSFGTGGGNQPQHF

abundance: many
d_gene: .
v_gene: TRBV12-3/TRBV12-4
j_gene: TRBJ1-5
CDR3nt: TGTGCCAGCGCCCAAAAGGACACACCCAATCAGCCCCAGCATTTT
CDR3aa: CASAQKDTPNQPQHF

abundance: few
d_gene: .
v_gene: TRBV6-4
j_gene: TRBJ1-5
CDR3nt: TGTGCCAGCAGTGTGGAGGTGGATCAGCCCCAGCATTTT
CDR3aa: CASSVEVDQPQHF

abundance: many
d_gene: .
v_gene: TRBV27
j_gene: TRBJ2-1
CDR3nt: TGTGCCAGCAGTCCCGACAGCGTTCGATACAATGAGCAGTTCTTC
CDR3aa: CASSPDSVRYNEQFF

abundance: many
d_gene: TRBD1
v_gene: TRBV12-3/TRBV12-4
j_gene: TRBJ1-3
CDR3nt: TGTGCCAGCAGTCCCCCCCGGGGACAGGGGAGAAACACCATATATTTT
CDR3aa: CASSPPRGQGRNTIYF

abundance: many
d_gene: .
v_gene: TRBV28
j_gene: TRBJ2-1
CDR3nt: TGTGCCAGCAGTTACCCCCCCCCCAATGAGCAGTTCTTC
CDR3aa: CASSYPPPNEQFF

abundance: .
d_gene: TRBD2
v_gene: TRBV20-1
j_gene: TRBJ2-3
CDR3nt: TGCAGGGGCCCCGAAGGTGCGGGAGGCTTCACAGATACGCAGTATTTT
CDR3aa: CRGPEGAGGFTDTQYF

abundance: many
d_gene: TRBD1
v_gene: TRBV12-3/TRBV12-4
j_gene: TRBJ1-1
CDR3nt: TGTGCCAGCAACGGACAGGGCTGGTTCTTT
CDR3aa: CASNGQGWFF

abundance: many
d_gene: .
v_gene: TRBV2
j_gene: TRBJ2-3
CDR3nt: TGTGCCAGCAGTAATCAAGCGGTGGTTGGCACAGATACGCAGTATTTT
CDR3aa: CASSNQAVVGTDTQYF

abundance: many
d_gene: TRBD2
v_gene: TRBV20-1
j_gene: TRBJ2-3
CDR3nt: TGCAGTGCTAGAGATCTGGCGCGGGAGGGGTCGGGAGATACGCAGTATTTT
CDR3aa: CSARDLAREGSGDTQYF

abundance: many
d_gene: .
v_gene: TRBV27
j_gene: TRBJ1-2
CDR3nt: TGTGCCAGCAGTGACCGGACTTTCTATGGCTACACCTTC
CDR3aa: CASSDRTFYGYTF

abundance: few
d_gene: .
v_gene: TRBV18
j_gene: TRBJ2-3
CDR3nt: TGTGCCAGCTCACCCTGGAGTGCCAGGGGAGTTGACACAGATACGCAGTATTTT
CDR3aa: CASSPWSARGVDTDTQYF

abundance: many
d_gene: .
v_gene: TRBV2
j_gene: TRBJ2-7
CDR3nt: TGTGCCAGCACCTATGGGCCGTGGAACCCAAACGAGCAGTACTTC
CDR3aa: CASTYGPWNPNEQYF

abundance: .
d_gene: TRBD1
v_gene: TRBV7-6
j_gene: TRBJ1-5
CDR3nt: TGTGCCAGCAGCCCTGGGACAGTAGATCAGCCCCAGCATTTT
CDR3aa: CASSPGTVDQPQHF

abundance: many
d_gene: .
v_gene: TRBV28
j_gene: TRBJ2-3
CDR3nt: TGTGCCCACAGTTTGGGGGGTGGATTCCAATTAGATGCGCAGTATTTT
CDR3aa: CAHSLGGGFQLDAQYF

abundance: .
d_gene: TRBD1
v_gene: TRBV10-3
j_gene: TRBJ1-5
CDR3nt: TGTGCCATCGGGGCCCGGGACAGGGCGGATCAGCCCCAGCATTTT
CDR3aa: CAIGARDRADQPQHF

abundance: many
d_gene: .
v_gene: TRBV2
j_gene: TRBJ2-7
CDR3nt: TGTGCCAGCAGTGAAGGCGGCAAGGGCCGCTACGAGCAGTACTTC
CDR3aa: CASSEGGKGRYEQYF

abundance: .
d_gene: .
v_gene: TRBV4-2
j_gene: TRBJ2-7
CDR3nt: TGTGCCAGCAGCCAAGAGGTGGCCCAAGGTTCCTACGAGCAGTACTTC
CDR3aa: CASSQEVAQGSYEQYF

abundance: .
d_gene: .
v_gene: TRBV20-1
j_gene: TRBJ1-2
CDR3nt: TGCAGTGCTAGGGACACTTTTGATGGCTACACCTTC
CDR3aa: CSARDTFDGYTF

abundance: many
d_gene: .
v_gene: TRBV7-8
j_gene: TRBJ1-1
CDR3nt: TGTGCCAGCAGCTCCCTACGAAGCACTGAAGCTTTCTTT
CDR3aa: CASSSLRSTEAFF

abundance: many
d_gene: .
v_gene: TRBV6-2/TRBV6-3
j_gene: TRBJ1-6
CDR3nt: TGTGCCAGCACCATGAACGTGGTCTCCGGCGGCTCACCCCTCCACTTT
CDR3aa: CASTMNVVSGGSPLHF

abundance: many
d_gene: .
v_gene: TRBV28
j_gene: TRBJ2-7
CDR3nt: TGTGCCATAGCCACGGCGACTTATTACGAGCAGTACTTC
CDR3aa: CAIATATYYEQYF

abundance: .
d_gene: .
v_gene: TRBV7-2
j_gene: TRBJ2-1
CDR3nt: TGTGCCAGCAGCGCACAGGGATACAATGAGCAGTTCTTC
CDR3aa: CASSAQGYNEQFF

abundance: few
d_gene: TRBD2
v_gene: TRBV15
j_gene: TRBJ2-3
CDR3nt: TGTGCCACCAGCAGAGATCCAGCGGGAGGAGATACGCAGTATTTT
CDR3aa: CATSRDPAGGDTQYF

abundance: many
d_gene: .
v_gene: TRBV6-1
j_gene: TRBJ1-2
CDR3nt: TGTGCCAGCGCCGGGTTGGGCATCTATGGCTACACCTTC
CDR3aa: CASAGLGIYGYTF

abundance: .
d_gene: TRBD2
v_gene: TRBV28
j_gene: TRBJ2-5
CDR3nt: TGTGCCAGCAGTTTCTACGGACTAGCGGGGGAGTCGACCCAGTACTTC
CDR3aa: CASSFYGLAGESTQYF

abundance: .
d_gene: .
v_gene: TRBV20-1
j_gene: TRBJ2-7
CDR3nt: TGCAGTGCTAGAGGATGGACCGACGAGCAGTACTTC
CDR3aa: CSARGWTDEQYF

abundance: few
d_gene: TRBD1
v_gene: TRBV2
j_gene: TRBJ1-5
CDR3nt: TGTGCCAGCAGTGAGCCGGGACAGGGGCCTTTTCATTTT
CDR3aa: CASSEPGQGPFHF

abundance: many
d_gene: .
v_gene: TRBV3-1
j_gene: TRBJ2-5
CDR3nt: TGTGCCAGCAGCCAAGGGTATTTGGGTGAGACCCAGTACTTC
CDR3aa: CASSQGYLGETQYF

abundance: many
d_gene: .
v_gene: TRBV28
j_gene: TRBJ2-2
CDR3nt: TGTGCCAGCAGTTTAGATTCGGGCCTAGACACCGGGGAGCTGTTTTTT
CDR3aa: CASSLDSGLDTGELFF

abundance: few
d_gene: .
v_gene: TRBV7-7
j_gene: TRBJ2-3
CDR3nt: TGTGCTAGCATCGGTCGGCATAGCACAGATACGCAGTATTTT
CDR3aa: CASIGRHSTDTQYF

abundance: few
d_gene: TRBD1
v_gene: TRBV27
j_gene: TRBJ1-5
CDR3nt: TGTGCCAGCAGGCCCGATGGACAGGGGGCTCAGCCCCAGCATTTT
CDR3aa: CASRPDGQGAQPQHF

abundance: few
d_gene: TRBD1
v_gene: TRBV7-2
j_gene: TRBJ1-4
CDR3nt: TGTGCCAGCAGCAGGGACAGGGGGATCGAAAAACTGTTTTTT
CDR3aa: CASSRDRGIEKLFF

abundance: .
d_gene: TRBD2
v_gene: TRBV14
j_gene: TRBJ2-1
CDR3nt: TGTGCCAGCAGCCAGGGACTAGCGGGATCCATGGAGCAGTTCTTC
CDR3aa: CASSQGLAGSMEQFF

abundance: few
d_gene: .
v_gene: TRBV7-2
j_gene: TRBJ1-5
CDR3nt: TGTGCCAGCAGCTTAGCAGATTATCAGCCCCAGCATTTT
CDR3aa: CASSLADYQPQHF

abundance: .
d_gene: .
v_gene: TRBV29-1
j_gene: TRBJ2-1
CDR3nt: TGCAGCTTTAGGGGGGGGGCAGGGGTCCTCAATGAGCAGTTCTTC
CDR3aa: CSFRGGAGVLNEQFF

abundance: many
d_gene: .
v_gene: TRBV28
j_gene: TRBJ2-1
CDR3nt: TGTGCCAGCGGGCGGGACTCTTACAATGAGCAGTTCTTC
CDR3aa: CASGRDSYNEQFF

abundance: many
d_gene: .
v_gene: TRBV30
j_gene: TRBJ1-6
CDR3nt: TGTGCCTGGAGAAGCGGACAGCCAGGGTCACCCCTCCACTTT
CDR3aa: CAWRSGQPGSPLHF